Each of the 27 T cell receptor beta chains below was sequenced from the same sample in a study of CD8 T cells in ankylosing spondylitis. Study-wide findings and caveats: The study identified a TCR beta motif of roughly eight highly homologous variants that appeared characteristic of ankylosing spondylitis blood.

Via MiXCR, TCRdb re-called the 5' RACE reads, giving one row per CDR3 protein. This repertoire shows some 840,000 distinct CDR3 sequences, roughly 10% found once; its top ten account for 0.51%. Antigen specificity for these receptors is unknown. What was sequenced was blood, either unsorted or a sorted T cell fraction (not recorded which). The source of these receptors is a male donor with ankylosing spondylitis.

V is TRBV12-3 or TRBV12-4 and J is TRBJ1-1, with D tentatively TRBD1 (5 bases). This CDR3 spans 17 amino acids. Trimming took off 5 bases at V and 7 bases at J, with 26 bases between the two ends. CDR3 sequence reads: CASSPSDPLGRIIEAFF. CDR3 coding DNA: TGTGCCAGCAGTCCTTCCGACCCCTTGGGACGGATAATTGAAGCTTTCTTT.

This clonotype occurred many times. The rearrangement links TRBV5-1 to TRBJ2-4, with D possibly being TRBD1 (6 bases). V was clipped by 4 bases and J by 4 bases, with 15 bases between them. The CDR3 is 15 residues long. The germline gives CDR1 SGHRS, CDR2 YFSETQ. CDR3 protein: CASSGDGTQKNIQYF. In DNA form, the CDR3 reads TGCGCCAGCAGCGGCGACGGGACACAGAAAAACATTCAGTACTTC.

As to this clonotype: The conserved phenylalanine or tryptophan is not found at the CDR3 terminus, so this likely reflects a read error. It is unclear where the CDR3 begins or ends on the DNA, so no DNA is shown, and the CDR3 is as TCRdb lists it. This sequence joins TRBV20-1 and TRBJ2-1; the table's TRBD2 call for D was not verified on the DNA. The CDR3 has 11 residues if both end residues are counted. Germline assignment: CDR1 DFQATT and CDR2 SNEGSKA (reference sequence). CDR3 protein: CSVQGRVAGVI.

As to this clonotype: The CDR3 carries no conserved terminal phenylalanine or tryptophan, so it likely arises from a read error. The chain uses TRBV18 and TRBJ2-2; unclear D gene. The V gene's germline CDR1 is KGHSH and CDR2 LQKENI. The CDR3 runs 13 residues. With 2 bases removed from V and 4 bases from J, the gap between germline ends came to 5 bases. The chain's CDR3 is CASSPGPTGELFI. The CDR3 DNA reads as TGTGCCAGCTCACCAGGACCCACCGGGGAGCTGTTTATT.

For the CDR3, the DNA is TGTGCCAGCAGCTTACGCGGGACAACGAACACCGGGGAGCTGTTTTTT. Its translation is CASSLRGTTNTGELFF. The rearrangement links TRBV7-9 to TRBJ2-2; D may match TRBD1 or TRBD2 (6 bases each). Germline CDR1 SEHNR, CDR2 FQNEAQ (reference sequence). The CDR3 length is 16 residues. Trimming took 2 bases from V and 0 from J, leaving 10 bases between them.

The chain couples TRBV24-1 to TRBJ2-7, with a possible D match to TRBD1 (6 bases). The CDR3 loop spans 15 amino acids. Germline V lookup: CDR1 KGHDR, CDR2 SFDVKD. The V and J ends lost 9 bases and 2 bases respectively, with 19 bases between them. Written as DNA, the CDR3 is TGTGCCACCGCGAACCCTCAGGGGCCAACCTACGAGCAGTACTTC. It yields the protein CATANPQGPTYEQYF.

This chain uses TRBV10-3 with TRBJ2-7; D gene ambiguous. Trimming shortened V by 3 bases and J by 2 bases, and 8 bases separated the two germline ends. CDR3 size: 13 residues. Germline CDR1 ENHRY, CDR2 SYGVKD. The CDR3 DNA reads as TGTGCCATCAGTGACCCGGAAACCTACGAGCAGTACTTC. Translation gives CAISDPETYEQYF.

The CDR3 DNA reads as TGTGCCAGCAGCGGACTAGCATATGAGCAGTTCTTC. This sequence encodes CASSGLAYEQFF. The chain has TRBV3-1 and TRBJ2-1, with TRBD2 matching 8 bases. The CDR3 sequence is 12 residues long. V lost 5 bases to trimming and J lost 8 bases; unmatched junction nucleotides: 2. From germline, CDR1 is LGHDT and CDR2 YNNKEL (reference sequence).

This clonotype was counted between two and nine times. The chain uses TRBV5-1 and TRBJ2-7; 7 nucleotides match TRBD2. This CDR3 has 15 residues. The V gene's germline CDR1 is SGHRS and CDR2 YFSETQ. V was pared by 1 base and J by 2 bases, with 6 bases of the junction left unmatched. The CDR3 nucleotides are TGCGCCAGCAGCTTGAGGTCTAGCGGCCCCTACGAGCAGTACTTC. Its protein product is CASSLRSSGPYEQYF.

The rearrangement uses TRBV9 and TRBJ1-4, with a tentative D call TRBD1 (5 bases). The CDR3 runs 15 residues. V was shortened by 0 bases and J by 5 bases, with 11 bases between the two germline ends. Germline CDR1 reads SGDLS; CDR2 reads YYNGEE. The CDR3: CASSVEAGRNEKLFF. The DNA of the CDR3 is TGTGCCAGCAGCGTAGAGGCAGGGCGAAATGAAAAACTGTTTTTT.

Only a few counts were recorded for this clonotype. The rearrangement links TRBV20-1 to TRBJ1-2, with a weak D call TRBD1 (6 bases). CDR3 size: 13 residues. The V end was cut by 6 bases, the J end by 3 bases, with 14 bases between. Germline V gene sequence: CDR1 DFQATT, CDR2 SNEGSKA (reference sequence). CDR3 sequence (DNA): TGCAGTGCGATACAGGGCCGGGACTATGGCTACACCTTC. This translates into CSAIQGRDYGYTF.

This clonotype was detected only a few times. The chain carries TRBV10-3 and TRBJ1-1, with D hard to call. V lost 5 bases and J lost 1, with 8 bases in between. CDR1 ENHRY and CDR2 SYGVKD come from the germline V gene. This CDR3 contains 13 residues. The CDR3 loop is CAISPGPNTEAFF. The CDR3 bases are TGTGCCATCAGTCCGGGCCCGAACACTGAAGCTTTCTTT.

The chain is built from TRBV20-1 and TRBJ2-7; D call uncertain. Trimming pared 0 bases from V and 4 bases from J, leaving 10 bases between. The CDR3 loop spans 13 amino acids. From germline, CDR1 is DFQATT and CDR2 SNEGSKA (reference sequence). As DNA, the CDR3 is TGCAGTGCTAGAGATCCCAAGACTTACGAGCAGTACTTC. Protein product: CSARDPKTYEQYF.

This clonotype was observed a few times. Sequence at one end of the junction differs from germline and may be a read error. This sequence joins TRBV7-7 and TRBJ2-2; perhaps TRBD1 as D (5 bases). The CDR3 loop spans 15 amino acids. CDR1 is SSHAT and CDR2 is FNYEAQ in the germline V gene (reference sequence). CDR3 in DNA: TGTGCTAGCAGTTCTGAGCTGGGGCGCACCGGGGAGCTGTTTTTT. This codes for CASSSELGRTGELFF. Based on the CDR3 plus reference TRBV7-7 and TRBJ2-2, the full variable domain is GAGVSQSPRYKVTKRGQDVTLRCDPISSHATLYWYQQALGQGPEFLTYFNYEAQPDKSGLPSDRFSAERPEGSISTLTIQRTEQRDSAMYRCASSSELGRTGELFFGEGSRLTVL.

The chain joins TRBV7-2 to TRBJ2-2, with TRBD1 matching over 10 bases. Germline assignment: CDR1 SGHTA and CDR2 FQGNSA. The junction had 6 bases not matched to a gene; V was cut back by 5 bases and J by 6 bases. The length of the CDR3 is 15 residues. CDR3 bases: TGTGCCAGCAGCCGCGGACAGGGGGGAGCCGGGGAGCTGTTTTTT. Translating gives CASSRGQGGAGELFF.

This clonotype was seen a few times. This rearrangement joins TRBV5-5 to TRBJ1-1; perhaps TRBD1 as D (5 bases). The CDR3 has 13 amino acids. The V and J ends lost 6 bases and 3 bases respectively, with 12 bases between them. Germline V gives CDR1 SGHKS, CDR2 YYEKEE (reference sequence). CDR3 sequence (DNA): TGTGCCAGCAAAGCCAGGGAGTACACTGAAGCTTTCTTT. It codes for CASKAREYTEAFF.

The J gene is TRBJ2-2, the V gene TRBV28, with D tentatively TRBD2 (6 bases). The CDR3 is 14 amino acids. The V gene lost 6 bases and the J gene lost 3 bases, with 11 bases spanning the gap. Germline loops: CDR1 MDHEN, CDR2 SYDVKM. CDR3 nucleotide sequence: TGTGCCAGCAGGGGGGGAGGTTACACCGGGGAGCTGTTTTTT. Translated, it gives CASRGGGYTGELFF.

This clonotype was detected ten times or more. The chain uses TRBV12-3 or TRBV12-4 and TRBJ1-5, with 7 nucleotides matching TRBD1. J was trimmed by 1 base and V by 6 bases; bases with no gene match: 9. This CDR3 has 16 amino acids. CDR3 in DNA: TGTGCCAGCAGCCTCCGGACAGGAGGAAGCAATCAGCCCCAGCATTTT. Protein product: CASSLRTGGSNQPQHF.

This clonotype was observed a handful of times. The gene calls are TRBV20-1 and TRBJ2-7, with TRBD2 identical over 9 bases. Germline CDR1 reads DFQATT; CDR2 reads SNEGSKA (reference sequence). V gave up 7 bases and J gave up 2 bases; unmatched junction bases: 15. The CDR3 has 16 residues. Here the CDR3 reads CSGYTAGGGFTYEQYF. DNA of the CDR3: TGCAGTGGCTATACCGCGGGAGGGGGTTTTACCTACGAGCAGTACTTC.

This chain joins TRBV20-1 and TRBJ2-7; unclear D gene. The CDR3 consists of 16 residues. V was trimmed by 5 bases and J by 2 bases, leaving 22 bases between them. The germline gives CDR1 DFQATT, CDR2 SNEGSKA (reference sequence). CDR3 residues: CSALRAQGYRAYEQYF. The CDR3 bases are TGCAGTGCTCTCAGAGCGCAAGGGTATAGAGCCTACGAGCAGTACTTC.

The rearrangement uses TRBV7-9 and TRBJ2-7; TRBD1 aligns across 9 bases. Germline V gives CDR1 SEHNR, CDR2 FQNEAQ (reference sequence). This CDR3 region has 14 residues. V dropped 3 bases and J dropped 5; count of bases not matched to a gene: 5. CDR3 coding DNA: TGTGCCAGCAGCTTCGGGACAGGGTACGACGAGCAGTACTTC. Protein sequence: CASSFGTGYDEQYF. Drawing the rest from reference TRBV7-9 and TRBJ2-7, the complete variable domain is DTGVSQNPRHKITKRGQNVTFRCDPISEHNRLYWYRQTLGQGPEFLTYFQNEAQLEKSRLLSDRFSAERPKGSFSTLEIQRTEQGDSAMYLCASSFGTGYDEQYFGPGTRLTVT.

The chain combines TRBV7-2 with TRBJ2-5; 14 nucleotides match TRBD2. Losses at the gene ends were 5 bases for V and 7 bases for J; bases not matched to a gene: 9. Looked up from germline, CDR1 is SGHTA and CDR2 is FQGNSA. This CDR3 spans 16 amino acids. CDR3 nucleotide sequence: TGTGCCAGCAGCCAGGCAGGGACTAGCGGGGGTCGGACCCAGTACTTC. Its translation: CASSQAGTSGGRTQYF.

This clonotype was counted between two and nine times. The J gene is TRBJ1-2, the V gene TRBV4-1; D is uncertain. This CDR3 contains 13 residues. Germline-derived CDR1 and CDR2 are MGHRA and YSYEKL. V dropped 5 bases and J dropped 4 bases, with 11 bases sitting between them. The CDR3 loop reads CASSSETGYGYTF. CDR3 in DNA: TGCGCCAGCAGCTCAGAAACGGGCTATGGCTACACCTTC.

This clonotype showed up just once. This chain connects TRBV30 to TRBJ1-2; D is ambiguous. The germline CDR1 and CDR2 sequences are GTSNPN and SVGIG (reference sequence). There are 12 residues in the CDR3. Trimming took off 6 bases at V and 7 bases at J, with 15 bases between the two ends. The CDR3 nucleotides read TGTGCCTGCGCACAGATCTTTTTTGGCTACACCTTC. As protein: CACAQIFFGYTF.

This clonotype was seen many times. J is TRBJ2-1 and V is TRBV5-1; D remains ambiguous. Deletions cut 6 bases from V and 2 bases from J, with 9 bases between. Germline V lookup: CDR1 SGHRS, CDR2 YFSETQ. CDR3 length: 13 residues. The CDR3 reads CASNKGTYNEQFF. The CDR3 DNA reads as TGCGCCAGCAACAAAGGGACCTACAATGAGCAGTTCTTC. The full variable domain, its missing parts supplied by reference TRBV5-1 and TRBJ2-1, is KAGVTQTPRYLIKTRGQQVTLSCSPISGHRSVSWYQQTPGQGLQFLFEYFSETQRNKGNFPGRFSGRQFSNSRSEMNVSTLELGDSALYLCASNKGTYNEQFFGPGTRLTVL.

The chain recombines TRBV12-3 or TRBV12-4 with TRBJ2-1; 11 nucleotides match TRBD2. Trimming removed 2 bases from V and 6 bases from J; junction bases left unmatched: 6. The CDR3 is 16 residues long. The CDR3 sequence is CASSLSASGGFNEQFF. DNA for the CDR3: TGTGCCAGCAGTTTATCGGCTAGCGGGGGGTTCAATGAGCAGTTCTTC.

V gene TRBV9 combines with J gene TRBJ2-3; D may match TRBD1 or TRBD2 (5 bases each). The germline V and J ends were trimmed by 0 bases and 0 bases, with 20 bases remaining between them. This CDR3 comprises 19 residues. Looked up from germline, CDR1 is SGDLS and CDR2 is YYNGEE. CDR3 DNA sequence: TGTGCCAGCAGCGTAGCCCCCTCTTGGGGGAACCCTAGCACAGATACGCAGTATTTT. It yields the protein CASSVAPSWGNPSTDTQYF.